What follows is one T cell receptor beta chain and its context. As yet, its antigen is unknown. The table came from immunoSEQ multiplex PCR; TCRdb's copy has only in-frame clones and leaves some out. The table lists tens of thousands of clones, about 79% of them singletons. This record belongs to a study of radiotherapy plus CTLA-4 blockade in lung cancer. Study-wide results and limits: Together with interferon-beta, which increased in serum after radiation, early dynamic changes in blood T cell clones were reportedly the best predictors of response.

The CDR3 runs 16 residues. V was clipped by 11 bases and J by 0 bases; unmatched bases: 8. Germline lookup yields CDR1 MNHNY and CDR2 SVGAGI (reference sequence). V usage is TRBV6-6 and J usage is TRBJ2-1; 12 nucleotides agree with TRBD2. Sequences were derived from peripheral blood, sampled from a patient treated with radiotherapy plus ipilimumab. This TCR came from a human donor with non-small cell lung cancer who had a partial response to radiotherapy plus ipilimumab. Some clones in this sample may be carry-over from other donors' samples. The CDR3 DNA is TGTGCCTCAGCGGGACTAGCGGGTGGCTCCTACAATGAGCAGTTCTTC. The encoded protein is CASAGLAGGSYNEQFF.